A single sample is the source of the 7 T cell receptor beta chains below, sequenced in a study of blood T cell repertoires in COVID-19. Assay: immunoSEQ multiplex PCR; the TCRdb copy retains only in-frame clones and omits some. Of 55,000 to 65,000 clones listed, around 91% are singletons. The sequenced material came from peripheral blood. These TCRs come from a human donor in a cohort sampled during active COVID-19.

CDR3 in DNA: TGTGCCAGCAGCACGGGAGCGGGGGGCTACACCGGGGAGCTGTTTTTT. It specifies CASSTGAGGYTGELFF. The chain employs TRBV2 and TRBJ2-2, with 9 bases fitting TRBD2. The CDR3 sequence is 16 residues long. The V and J ends lost 6 bases and 3 bases, in that order; junction bases with no gene match: 8. Germline-derived CDR1 and CDR2 are SNHLY and FYNNEI.

The chain joins TRBV19 to TRBJ2-1; 8 bases are a match to TRBD2. CDR1 is LNHDA and CDR2 is SQIVND in the germline V gene (reference sequence). CDR3 size: 14 residues. The junction had 3 bases not matched to a gene; V was cut back by 5 bases and J by 3 bases. This chain's CDR3 is CASSREGRYNEQFF. The CDR3 DNA follows: TGTGCCAGTAGTCGGGAGGGCCGCTACAATGAGCAGTTCTTC.

This clone was seen a few times. The chain links TRBV19 to TRBJ2-1; D gene ambiguous. This CDR3 is built from 13 residues. V was shortened by 4 bases and J by 3 bases, with 7 bases between the two germline ends. Germline V gives CDR1 LNHDA, CDR2 SQIVND (reference sequence). The CDR3 DNA is TGTGCCAGTAGTACCCACAGCTACAATGAGCAGTTCTTC. Translation: CASSTHSYNEQFF.

This clone was found a few times. The rearrangement joins TRBV25-1 to TRBJ2-1; TRBD2 is a possible D gene (6 bases). From germline, CDR1 is MGHDK and CDR2 SYGVNS. The CDR3 consists of 13 residues. With 6 bases removed from V and 7 bases from J, the gap between germline ends came to 13 bases. In nucleotides, the CDR3 is TGTGCCAGCAGGAACGCCGGGGGTAATGAGCAGTTCTTC. This encodes CASRNAGGNEQFF.

The rearrangement joins TRBV29-1 to TRBJ2-3, with TRBD1 matching 8 bases. Losses at the gene ends were 6 bases for V and 1 base for J; bases not matched to a gene: 6. Germline V gene sequence: CDR1 SQVTM, CDR2 ANQGSEA. The CDR3 is 14 amino acids. In nucleotides, the CDR3 is TGCAGCGTCCGACAGGGGTCGGGCACAGATACGCAGTATTTT. Amino acid sequence: CSVRQGSGTDTQYF.

The chain carries TRBV5-1 and TRBJ2-3; tentative D call: TRBD1 (6 bases). The CDR3 extends over 15 amino acids. CDR1 SGHRS and CDR2 YFSETQ come from the germline V gene. V lost 2 bases and J 4 bases, leaving 14 bases between the germline ends. The CDR3 loop is CASSLGGIPSDTQYF. In DNA, the CDR3 is TGCGCCAGCAGCTTAGGGGGAATCCCTTCAGATACGCAGTATTTT. The whole variable domain, filled in from reference TRBV5-1 and TRBJ2-3, reads KAGVTQTPRYLIKTRGQQVTLSCSPISGHRSVSWYQQTPGQGLQFLFEYFSETQRNKGNFPGRFSGRQFSNSRSEMNVSTLELGDSALYLCASSLGGIPSDTQYFGPGTRLTVL.

This chain links TRBV19 with TRBJ2-7, with 9 bases lining up with TRBD1. Germline V gene lookup returns CDR1 LNHDA and CDR2 SQIVND (reference sequence). Losses at the gene ends were 3 bases for V and 7 bases for J; bases not matched to a gene: 4. The CDR3 consists of 13 residues. CDR3 sequence: CASSITGGVEQYF. The CDR3 DNA sequence: TGTGCCAGTAGTATCACAGGGGGCGTTGAGCAGTACTTC. The whole variable domain, remainder taken from reference TRBV19 and TRBJ2-7, is DGGITQSPKYLFRKEGQNVTLSCEQNLNHDAMYWYRQDPGQGLRLIYYSQIVNDFQKGDIAEGYSVSREKKESFPLTVTSAQKNPTAFYLCASSITGGVEQYFGPGTRLTVT.